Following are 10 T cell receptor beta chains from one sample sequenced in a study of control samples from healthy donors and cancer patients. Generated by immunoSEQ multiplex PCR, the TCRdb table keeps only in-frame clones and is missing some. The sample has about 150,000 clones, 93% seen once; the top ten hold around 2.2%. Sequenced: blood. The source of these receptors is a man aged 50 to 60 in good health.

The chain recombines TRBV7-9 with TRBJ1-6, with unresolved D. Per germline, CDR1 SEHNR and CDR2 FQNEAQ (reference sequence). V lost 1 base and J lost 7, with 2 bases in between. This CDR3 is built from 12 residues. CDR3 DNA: TGTGCCAGCAGCTTAGAGAATTCACCCCTCCACTTT. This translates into CASSLENSPLHF. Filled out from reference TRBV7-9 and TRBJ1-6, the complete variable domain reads DTGVSQNPRHKITKRGQNVTFRCDPISEHNRLYWYRQTLGQGPEFLTYFQNEAQLEKSRLLSDRFSAERPKGSFSTLEIQRTEQGDSAMYLCASSLENSPLHFGNGTRLTVT.

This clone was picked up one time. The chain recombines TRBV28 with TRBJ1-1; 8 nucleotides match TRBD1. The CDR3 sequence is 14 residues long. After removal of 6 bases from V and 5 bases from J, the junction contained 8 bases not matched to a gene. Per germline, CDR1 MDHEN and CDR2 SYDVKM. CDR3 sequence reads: CASRKTGEGTEAFF. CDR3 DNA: TGTGCCAGCAGGAAGACAGGGGAGGGGACTGAAGCTTTCTTT.

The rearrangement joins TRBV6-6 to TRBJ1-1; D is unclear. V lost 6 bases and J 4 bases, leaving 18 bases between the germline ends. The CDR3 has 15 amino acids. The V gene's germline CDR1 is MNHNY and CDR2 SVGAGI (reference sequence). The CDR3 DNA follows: TGTGCCAGCAGCCCCGAGGCCCTCATCAGCACTGAAGCTTTCTTT. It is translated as CASSPEALISTEAFF.

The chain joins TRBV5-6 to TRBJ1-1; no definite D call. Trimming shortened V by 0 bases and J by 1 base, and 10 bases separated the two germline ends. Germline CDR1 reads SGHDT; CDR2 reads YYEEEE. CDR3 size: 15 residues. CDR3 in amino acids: CASSLVGGGNTEAFF. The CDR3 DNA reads TGTGCCAGCAGCTTGGTGGGAGGAGGGAACACTGAAGCTTTCTTT.

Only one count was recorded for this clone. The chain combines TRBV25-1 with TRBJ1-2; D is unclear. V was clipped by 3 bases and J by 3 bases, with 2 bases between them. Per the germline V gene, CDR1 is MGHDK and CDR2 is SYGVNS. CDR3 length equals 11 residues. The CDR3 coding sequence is TGTGCCAGCAGTGACTACTATGGCTACACCTTC. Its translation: CASSDYYGYTF.

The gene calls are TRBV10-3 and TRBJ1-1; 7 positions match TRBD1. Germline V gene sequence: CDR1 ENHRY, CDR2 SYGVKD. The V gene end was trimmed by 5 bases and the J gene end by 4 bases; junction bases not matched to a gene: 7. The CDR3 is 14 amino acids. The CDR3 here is CAISLDRDSTEAFF. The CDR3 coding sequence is TGTGCCATCAGTCTTGACAGGGATAGCACTGAAGCTTTCTTT.

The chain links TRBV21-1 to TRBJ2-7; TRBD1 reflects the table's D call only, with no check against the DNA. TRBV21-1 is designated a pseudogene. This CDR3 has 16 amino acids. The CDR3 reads CASSKLDRDQPYEQYF. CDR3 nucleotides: TGTGCCAGCAGCAAGCTGGACAGGGATCAGCCCTACGAGCAGTACTTC.

The CDR3 here is CASSLHRSLSLNTEAFF. CDR3 coding DNA: TGTGCCAGCAGCTTACACAGGTCCCTCTCCCTGAACACTGAAGCTTTCTTT. The chain has TRBV7-9 and TRBJ1-1; TRBD1 might be the D (5 bases). The CDR3 loop spans 17 amino acids. Trimming left V 2 bases short and J 0 bases short, with 16 bases between. Per the germline V gene, CDR1 is SEHNR and CDR2 is FQNEAQ (reference sequence).

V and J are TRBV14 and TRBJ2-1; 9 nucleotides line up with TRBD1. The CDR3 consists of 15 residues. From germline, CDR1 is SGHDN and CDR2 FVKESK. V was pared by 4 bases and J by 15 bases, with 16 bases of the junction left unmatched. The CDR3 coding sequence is TGTGCCAGCAGCCTCTCCGGGACAGGGATTTTGGTTCGGTTCTTC. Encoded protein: CASSLSGTGILVRFF.

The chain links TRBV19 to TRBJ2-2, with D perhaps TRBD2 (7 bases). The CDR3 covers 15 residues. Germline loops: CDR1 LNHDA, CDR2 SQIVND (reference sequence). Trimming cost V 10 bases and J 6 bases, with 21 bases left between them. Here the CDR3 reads CATRGRGELPGELFF. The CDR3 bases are TGTGCCACCAGGGGTCGGGGGGAATTGCCCGGGGAGCTGTTTTTT.